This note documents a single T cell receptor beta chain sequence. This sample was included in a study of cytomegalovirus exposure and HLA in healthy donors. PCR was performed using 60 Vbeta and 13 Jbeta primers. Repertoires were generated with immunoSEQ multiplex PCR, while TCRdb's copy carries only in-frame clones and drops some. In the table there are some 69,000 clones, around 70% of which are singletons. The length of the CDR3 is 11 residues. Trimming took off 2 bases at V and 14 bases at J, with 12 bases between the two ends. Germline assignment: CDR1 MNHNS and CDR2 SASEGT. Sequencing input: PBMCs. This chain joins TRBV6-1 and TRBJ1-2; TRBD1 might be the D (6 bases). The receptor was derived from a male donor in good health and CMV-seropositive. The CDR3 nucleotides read TGTGCCAGCAGTGAAAGGGGGATTCAGACCTTC. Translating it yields CASSERGIQTF.